This TCR beta chain was sequenced for a study of response to subunit inactivated influenza vaccine. Whole-study results and caveats: Few additional T cells are recruited per seasonal influenza vaccination, authors suggested.

One entry per CDR3 protein, called by TCRdb with MiXCR from the RT-PCR reads. Among almost 250,000 distinct CDR3 sequences listed, about 12% were seen once. This clonotype was observed at least ten times. Its antigen remains unidentified. Source: non-naive T cells sorted from PBMCs, taken 14 to 15 days before vaccination. This clonotype originated in a man aged 45-60 years who received an inactivated influenza vaccine.

The CDR3 nucleotides read TGCAGCGTCACGAGGGGTGGGGAGACCCAGTACTTC. It codes for CSVTRGGETQYF. The rearrangement links TRBV29-1 to TRBJ2-5, with D perhaps matching TRBD1 or TRBD2 (5 bases each). Germline CDR1 and CDR2: SQVTM and ANQGSEA. CDR3 size: 12 residues. V shed 6 bases and J shed 5 bases, with 13 bases lying between them.